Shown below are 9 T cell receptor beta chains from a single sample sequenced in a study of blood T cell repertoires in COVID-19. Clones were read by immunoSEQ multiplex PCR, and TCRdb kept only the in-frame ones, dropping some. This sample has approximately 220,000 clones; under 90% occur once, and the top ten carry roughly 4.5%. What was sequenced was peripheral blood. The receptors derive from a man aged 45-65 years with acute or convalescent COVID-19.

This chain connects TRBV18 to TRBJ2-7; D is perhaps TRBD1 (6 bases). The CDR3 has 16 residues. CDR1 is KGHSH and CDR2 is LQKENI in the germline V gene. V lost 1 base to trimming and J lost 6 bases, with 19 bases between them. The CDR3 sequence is CASSPLLGASSPEQYF. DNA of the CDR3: TGTGCCAGCTCACCACTGCTGGGGGCCTCCTCCCCCGAGCAGTACTTC.

DNA of the CDR3: TGTGCCAGCTCACCGATCAACAGGGGGAGCACCGGGGAGCTGTTTTTT. Protein: CASSPINRGSTGELFF. The rearrangement joins TRBV18 to TRBJ2-2; 8 positions match TRBD1. The J segment lost 4 bases and the V segment lost 3 bases, leaving 7 bases of the junction unmatched. The germline CDR1 and CDR2 sequences are KGHSH and LQKENI. The length of the CDR3 is 16 residues.

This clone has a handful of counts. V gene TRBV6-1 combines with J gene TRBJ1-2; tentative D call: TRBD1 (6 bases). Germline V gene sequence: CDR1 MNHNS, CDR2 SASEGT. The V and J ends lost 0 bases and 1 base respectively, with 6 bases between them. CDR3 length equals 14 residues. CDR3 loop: CASSEADSNYGYTF. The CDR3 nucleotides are TGTGCCAGCAGTGAAGCGGACAGTAACTATGGCTACACCTTC.

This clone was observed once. CDR3 residues: CASSEPGQGLPWFGYTF. The CDR3 DNA follows: TGTGCCAGCAGTGAACCTGGACAGGGACTCCCTTGGTTTGGCTACACCTTC. The chain links TRBV6-1 to TRBJ1-2; 8 bases map to TRBD1. V was clipped by 2 bases and J by 7 bases; unmatched bases: 15. CDR1 is MNHNS, CDR2 SASEGT, per germline. The CDR3 extends over 17 amino acids.

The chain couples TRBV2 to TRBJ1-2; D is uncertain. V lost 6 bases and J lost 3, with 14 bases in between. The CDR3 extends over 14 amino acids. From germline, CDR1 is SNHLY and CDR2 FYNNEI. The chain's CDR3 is CASSPESGYYGYTF. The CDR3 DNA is TGTGCCAGCAGCCCGGAGTCGGGGTACTATGGCTACACCTTC.

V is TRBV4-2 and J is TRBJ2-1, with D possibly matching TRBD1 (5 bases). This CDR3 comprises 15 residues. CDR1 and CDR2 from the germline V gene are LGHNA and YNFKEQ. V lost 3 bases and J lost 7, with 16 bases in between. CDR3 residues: CASSQKGREGNEQFF. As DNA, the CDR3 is TGTGCCAGCAGCCAGAAGGGCAGGGAAGGGAATGAGCAGTTCTTC.

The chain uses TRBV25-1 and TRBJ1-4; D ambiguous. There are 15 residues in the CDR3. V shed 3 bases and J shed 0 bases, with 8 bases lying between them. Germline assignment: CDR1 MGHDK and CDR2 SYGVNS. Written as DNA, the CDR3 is TGTGCCAGCAGTGAGCCTCGCGCAACTAATGAAAAACTGTTTTTT. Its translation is CASSEPRATNEKLFF.

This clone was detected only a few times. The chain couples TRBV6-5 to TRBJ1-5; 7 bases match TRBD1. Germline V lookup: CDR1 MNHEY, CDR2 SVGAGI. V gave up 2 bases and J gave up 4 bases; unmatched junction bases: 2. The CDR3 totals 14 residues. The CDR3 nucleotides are TGTGCCAGCAGTTACCGGGGACAGAATCAGCCCCAGCATTTT. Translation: CASSYRGQNQPQHF.

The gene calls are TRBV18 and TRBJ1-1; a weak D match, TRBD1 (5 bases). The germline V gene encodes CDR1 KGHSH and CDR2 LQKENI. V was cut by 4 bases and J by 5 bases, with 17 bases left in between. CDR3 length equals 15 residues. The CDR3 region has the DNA TGTGCCAGCTCACGCTCGGTGGGGGAGGGAACTGAAGCTTTCTTT. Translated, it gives CASSRSVGEGTEAFF.